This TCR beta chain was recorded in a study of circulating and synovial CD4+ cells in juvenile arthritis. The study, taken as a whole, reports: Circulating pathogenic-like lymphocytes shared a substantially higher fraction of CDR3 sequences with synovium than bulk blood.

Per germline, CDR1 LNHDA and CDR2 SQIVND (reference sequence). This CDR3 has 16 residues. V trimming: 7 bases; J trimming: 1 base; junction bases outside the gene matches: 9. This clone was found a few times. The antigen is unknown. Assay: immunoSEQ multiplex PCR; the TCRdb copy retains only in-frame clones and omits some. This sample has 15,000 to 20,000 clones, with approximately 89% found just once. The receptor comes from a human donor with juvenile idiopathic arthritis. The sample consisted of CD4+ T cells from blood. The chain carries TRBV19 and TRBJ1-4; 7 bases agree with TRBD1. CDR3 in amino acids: CASTRRQGVTNEKLFF. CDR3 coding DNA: TGTGCCAGTACCCGTCGGCAGGGGGTAACTAATGAAAAACTGTTTTTT.